A selection of T cell receptor beta chains follows, all from one sample in a study of identical twins. TCRdb passed the 5' RACE reads through MiXCR, listing each CDR3 protein once. Of hundreds of thousands of distinct CDR3 sequences detected, around an eighth appear once; the ten largest clones hold around 1.5%. A further study also used this sample, focusing on yellow fever vaccine responses in identical twins.

The sample was PBMCs. Source of these receptors: a woman between 18 and 29 years old in good health. The CDR3 runs from the conserved cysteine through the conserved F or W. Each record gives: V gene, D gene, CDR3 protein. D genes are given only for firm matches.

V gene: TRBV27
D gene: NA
CDR3 protein: CASSTMRHREYEQYF

V gene: TRBV3-1
D gene: TRBD1
CDR3 protein: CATTQPGTGAYEQYF

V gene: TRBV9
D gene: NA
CDR3 protein: CASSPYRAPKEYGELFF

V gene: TRBV7-9
D gene: TRBD1
CDR3 protein: CASSLAPTGANSPLHF

V gene: TRBV5-1
D gene: NA
CDR3 protein: CASSLATTAGGGETQYF

V gene: TRBV15
D gene: TRBD2
CDR3 protein: CATSRERSGRSYEQYF

V gene: TRBV29-1
D gene: TRBD2
CDR3 protein: CSVALAGGQRSYNEQFF

V gene: TRBV5-1
D gene: TRBD2
CDR3 protein: CASSLWTSGRSSYNEQFF

V gene: TRBV5-1
D gene: NA
CDR3 protein: CASSFDGSNEQFF

V gene: TRBV2
D gene: NA
CDR3 protein: CASAPWADTQYF

V gene: TRBV6-1
D gene: NA
CDR3 protein: CASSDRGIANTGELFF

V gene: TRBV20-1
D gene: NA
CDR3 protein: CSARVPSAKNIQYF

V gene: TRBV2
D gene: NA
CDR3 protein: CASSGVGGYGNQPQHF

V gene: TRBV2
D gene: TRBD2
CDR3 protein: CASSAGTSGYEQYF